These 16 T cell receptor beta chains originate from one sample sequenced in a study of OX40 agonist ivuxolimab in advanced cancers. TCRdb's table, derived via immunoSEQ multiplex PCR, lists solely in-frame clones and lacks some. The table shows tens of thousands of clones, with approximately 89% occurring only once. Sequencing was performed on CD4+ or CD8+ T cells sorted from blood, taken in a trial of the OX40 agonist ivuxolimab. The origin of the receptors is an adult with an advanced solid tumor such as melanoma, head and neck, liver or kidney cancer.

The chain combines TRBV27 with TRBJ1-1; no reliable D call. V lost 6 bases and J 11 bases, leaving 13 bases between the germline ends. Germline V CDR1 and CDR2: MNHEY, SMNVEV (reference sequence). The CDR3 spans 11 residues. Written as DNA, the CDR3 is TGTGCCAGCAGCGGTGTTCTTGGGGCTTTCTTT. This sequence encodes CASSGVLGAFF.

The chain recombines TRBV27 with TRBJ2-1; 7 nucleotides line up with TRBD2. This CDR3 has 15 amino acids. Trimming at V came to 8 bases and at J to 7 bases, leaving 14 bases not matched to a gene. In germline, CDR1 is MNHEY, CDR2 SMNVEV (reference sequence). The CDR3, as DNA: TGTGCCAGCTCCTGGGGGGGAGGGCCGGAAAATGAGCAGTTCTTC. Translation: CASSWGGGPENEQFF.

The chain uses TRBV11-2 and TRBJ1-2; 8 bases fit TRBD1. After removal of 1 base from V and 3 bases from J, the junction contained 4 bases not matched to a gene. This CDR3 region has 15 residues. CDR1 is SGHAT, CDR2 FQNNGV, per germline. The CDR3 region is CASSLGAGGDYGYTF. The CDR3 DNA reads TGTGCCAGCAGCTTAGGGGCAGGGGGCGACTATGGCTACACCTTC.

The rearrangement uses TRBV7-3 and TRBJ2-1; no clear D gene. The CDR3 length is 17 residues. Germline CDR1 is SGHTA and CDR2 is FQGTGA. V shed 2 bases and J shed 0 bases, with 14 bases lying between them. In nucleotides, the CDR3 is TGTGCCAGCAGCTTACCCCCAGGCGGATCCTCCTACAATGAGCAGTTCTTC. It is translated as CASSLPPGGSSYNEQFF.

The chain couples TRBV9 to TRBJ2-3; 8 bases agree with TRBD1. V lost 0 bases and J lost 3; bases outside the gene matches: 6. CDR1 SGDLS and CDR2 YYNGEE come from the germline V gene. The CDR3 is 16 amino acids. The DNA of the CDR3 is TGTGCCAGCAGCGTAGATACAGGGGGGAGAACAGATACGCAGTATTTT. This translates into CASSVDTGGRTDTQYF. Using reference TRBV9 and TRBJ2-3 for the parts outside the CDR3, the full variable domain is DSGVTQTPKHLITATGQRVTLRCSPRSGDLSVYWYQQSLDQGLQFLIQYYNGEERAKGNILERFSAQQFPDLHSELNLSSLELGDSALYFCASSVDTGGRTDTQYFGPGTRLTVL.

This chain uses TRBV7-9 with TRBJ1-2; TRBD1 agrees at 8 bases. This CDR3 is 16 amino acids long. Germline lookup yields CDR1 SEHNR and CDR2 FQNEAQ (reference sequence). The V and J ends lost 4 bases and 1 base, in that order; junction bases with no gene match: 8. Here the CDR3 reads CASSWGQAALNYGYTF. The CDR3 nucleotides read TGTGCCAGCAGCTGGGGACAGGCAGCACTTAACTATGGCTACACCTTC.

The genes are TRBV11-2 and TRBJ1-6; D not certain. Germline V gene lookup returns CDR1 SGHAT and CDR2 FQNNGV. The CDR3 has 13 amino acids. The V gene lost 2 bases and the J gene lost 7 bases, with 6 bases spanning the gap. The CDR3 sequence is CASSLYENSPLHF. The CDR3 bases are TGTGCCAGCAGCTTATACGAAAATTCACCCCTCCACTTT.

This rearrangement joins TRBV7-3 to TRBJ2-7, with D tentatively TRBD1 (5 bases). Germline CDR1 is SGHTA and CDR2 is FQGTGA. This CDR3 has 14 amino acids. V lost 5 bases and J 3 bases, leaving 14 bases between the germline ends. The CDR3 region has the DNA TGTGCCAGCAGCCTCCCTCGACAGTACTACGAGCAGTACTTC. This gives the protein CASSLPRQYYEQYF.

The chain has TRBV5-6 and TRBJ2-2, with 9 positions matching TRBD1. V lost 4 bases and J lost 4; bases outside the gene matches: 8. The germline V gene has CDR1 SGHDT and CDR2 YYEEEE. The length of the CDR3 is 16 residues. The CDR3 reads CASSPLGTGTTGELFF. The CDR3 DNA follows: TGTGCCAGCAGCCCCCTAGGGACAGGGACCACCGGGGAGCTGTTTTTT.

The V and J genes are TRBV9 and TRBJ2-1, with D perhaps assigned TRBD1 or TRBD2 (5 bases each). Trimming removed 6 bases at V and 10 bases at J, with 17 bases between. Germline lookup yields CDR1 SGDLS and CDR2 YYNGEE. The CDR3 has 13 amino acids. CDR3 amino acids: CASTLDSGTEQFF. The CDR3 region has the DNA TGTGCCAGCACCCTTGATTCCGGGACGGAGCAGTTCTTC.

The CDR3 nucleotides read TGCGCCAGCAGCCAAGTTGAGGAGACTTCCTACGAGCAGTACTTC. Translation: CASSQVEETSYEQYF. J is TRBJ2-7 and V is TRBV4-1; D not resolved. The CDR3 is made up of 15 amino acids. CDR1 is MGHRA, CDR2 YSYEKL, per germline. Deletions cut 1 base from V and 1 base from J, with 11 bases between.

The V and J genes are TRBV4-1 and TRBJ2-1, with TRBD2 identical over 13 bases. The CDR3 runs 17 residues. The germline V gene has CDR1 MGHRA and CDR2 YSYEKL. J lost 8 bases, V lost 0 bases, and 7 bases had no gene match. The CDR3 nucleotides read TGCGCCAGCAGCCAAGATCGGACTAGCGGGAGTCGGTATGAGCAGTTCTTC. Its translation is CASSQDRTSGSRYEQFF.

The chain has TRBV7-9 and TRBJ2-7; weak D call: TRBD2 (7 bases). This CDR3 has 13 amino acids. Looked up from germline, CDR1 is SEHNR and CDR2 is FQNEAQ (reference sequence). V was shortened by 8 bases and J by 4 bases, with 15 bases between the two germline ends. CDR3 bases: TGTGCCAGCGCTCGGGGGGCTTCGTACGAGCAGTACTTC. Amino acid sequence: CASARGASYEQYF.

This clone was detected only once. The V gene is TRBV27, the J gene TRBJ1-1; D is possibly TRBD1 (6 bases). The CDR3 contains 15 residues. V lost 6 bases and J lost 1, with 15 bases in between. CDR1 is MNHEY, CDR2 SMNVEV, per germline (reference sequence). This chain's CDR3 is CASRLGPGANTEAFF. Written as DNA, the CDR3 is TGTGCCAGCAGGTTAGGTCCGGGGGCGAACACTGAAGCTTTCTTT.

The chain combines TRBV4-1 with TRBJ2-3; D unresolved. The CDR3 loop spans 11 amino acids. The V end was cut by 1 base, the J end by 5 bases, with 1 base between. Germline V gene data show CDR1 as MGHRA and CDR2 as YSYEKL. The CDR3 protein is CASSQGDTQYF. The DNA of the CDR3 is TGCGCCAGCAGCCAAGGAGATACGCAGTATTTT.

This chain joins TRBV7-2 and TRBJ1-2; a weak D match, TRBD1 (5 bases). CDR3 length equals 13 residues. Germline V gives CDR1 SGHTA, CDR2 FQGNSA. Trimming cost V 7 bases and J 8 bases, with 17 bases left between them. DNA of the CDR3: TGTGCCAGCAACGAGGGGTTGGGTAGCGGCTACACCTTC. Its protein is CASNEGLGSGYTF.